The T cell receptor (beta chain) under discussion was sequenced for a study of blood T cells in healthy people across ages. About the study: Per two T cells, template switching captured roughly one barcoded beta molecule. Study-wide results and caveats: The study regarded diversity estimates from one million T cells as underestimates. Long-lived donors carried more naive CD4+ cells and greater diversity than aged donors.

Many counts were recorded for this clonotype. Its antigen is not known. Alongside a J-beta primer mix, a sample-barcoded 5' primer served in a second PCR lasting roughly 7 to 12 cycles. One entry per CDR3 protein, called by TCRdb with MiXCR from the 5' RACE reads. The sample has hundreds of thousands of distinct CDR3 sequences; under 65% are singletons. The TCR comes from a woman of 80 years or more in good health. The material sequenced was blood.

As DNA, the CDR3 is TGTGCCAGCTCACCGGGCTTTGCGAATGAGCAGTTCTTC. Translated, it gives CASSPGFANEQFF. The chain carries TRBV9 and TRBJ2-1, with D hard to call. The CDR3 consists of 13 residues. Germline assignment: CDR1 SGDLS and CDR2 YYNGEE. Deletions cut 7 bases from V and 7 bases from J, with 15 bases between.